The T cell receptor (beta chain) under discussion was sequenced for a study of shared clonotypes between healthy human individuals. About the study: Aged between 18 and 49, the donors were two women and three men.

There are a few counts of this clone. What it binds is unknown. A much larger clone is a single base away; this may be a read error. Adults of Caucasian background living in Nashville, Tennessee made up all donors. Findings and limits, study-wide: An anticipated effect of sequencing depth on clonotype sharing among donors was recognized. Genetic and exposure-history diversity was limited by the few donors.

CDR1 and CDR2 from the germline V gene are KGHSH and LQKENI. The CDR3 length is 15 residues. Data came from immunoSEQ multiplex PCR; TCRdb stores just in-frame clones and leaves some out. The table has fewer than 650,000 clones, approximately 80% seen once. Sequencing used PBMCs. This chain links TRBV18 with TRBJ1-1, with 8 bases matching TRBD1. The origin of this receptor is a woman aged 40 to 50 in good health. Some clones in this sample may be carry-over from other donors' samples. This CDR3 is CAGSPSGQGSTEAFF. CDR3 bases: TGTGCCGGCTCGCCCAGTGGACAGGGCAGCACTGAAGCTTTCTTT.